One sample yielded the 24 T cell receptor beta chains listed below, sequenced in a study of T-cell reconstitution after alpha-beta-depleted transplantation in children (dated by TCRdb to the mid-2010s). According to the study, the label for this sample's treatment or condition signals: allogeneic hematopoietic cell transplantation with graft depleted of TCRalphabeta T cells and CD19 B cells. The library was obtained by PCR. Instrument used: Illumina HiSeq 2500. TCR library preparation used molecular barcoding, with unique molecular identifiers applied to normalize quantification of the TCRbeta repertoire. In TCRdb, the public reads were trimmed at Q25 with fastp and aligned with MiXCR, with productive beta chains retained. Each entry merges the rows of one CDR3 protein and shows their most common DNA and genes. Counted in this sample were almost 600,000 distinct CDR3 sequences; roughly 30% of them appeared once. The ten most abundant clones make up under 45% of the sample.

The specimen was PBMCs, collected before TCRalphabeta/CD19-depleted stem cell transplant. The receptors derive from a boy under three years old with Wiskott-Aldrich syndrome, due to receive a stem cell transplant.

The J gene is TRBJ2-7, the V gene TRBV20-1; the D is unclear. The CDR3 contains 12 residues. Looked up from germline, CDR1 is DFQATT and CDR2 is SNEGSKA (reference sequence). Deletions cut 4 bases from V and 1 base from J, with 8 bases between. The CDR3 region is CSAKFGSYEQYF. CDR3 coding DNA: TGCAGTGCTAAGTTCGGTTCCTACGAGCAGTACTTC.

This clonotype was seen ten or more times. This sequence joins TRBV4-2 and TRBJ2-1, with 13 bases that match TRBD2. The V gene's germline CDR1 is LGHNA and CDR2 YNFKEQ. V was clipped by 4 bases and J by 9 bases; unmatched bases: 12. This CDR3 contains 17 residues. The CDR3 DNA is TGTGCCAGCAGCCGGTTTGGGACTAGCGGGATAGTCGGTGAGCAGTTCTTC. As protein: CASSRFGTSGIVGEQFF.

The V call is TRBV12-3 or TRBV12-4, the J call TRBJ2-1, with TRBD1 as a possible D gene (5 bases). The CDR3 has 14 amino acids. V was pared by 3 bases and J by 7 bases, with 13 bases between. Here the CDR3 DNA reads TGTGCCAGCAGTTTCATGCAGGGAAGTAATGAGCAGTTCTTC. Its protein is CASSFMQGSNEQFF.

The chain is built from TRBV20-1 and TRBJ2-1; no definite D call. The CDR3 is 13 residues long. Germline V gives CDR1 DFQATT, CDR2 SNEGSKA (reference sequence). Trimming removed 6 bases at V and 0 bases at J, with 9 bases between. The CDR3 loop reads CSASTDSYNEQFF. In DNA form, the CDR3 reads TGCAGTGCCTCGACTGACTCCTACAATGAGCAGTTCTTC.

The chain uses TRBV20-1 and TRBJ2-3, with 10 bases aligning to TRBD2. This CDR3 is 16 amino acids long. V shed 0 bases, J shed 2 bases, and the junction held 5 bases outside the gene matches. Per the germline V gene, CDR1 is DFQATT and CDR2 is SNEGSKA (reference sequence). CDR3 DNA: TGCAGTGCTAGAGACCTACTAGCGGGGTACACAGATACGCAGTATTTT. This encodes CSARDLLAGYTDTQYF.

This clonotype was observed a handful of times. CDR3 DNA sequence: TGCGCCAGCACCAACCCCCTAGGGGGAAGGGCCTACAATGAGCAGTTCTTC. This translates into CASTNPLGGRAYNEQFF. The chain links TRBV4-1 to TRBJ2-1, with D tentatively TRBD1 (6 bases). Germline CDR1 is MGHRA and CDR2 is YSYEKL. The CDR3 spans 17 residues. Trimming left V 7 bases short and J 2 bases short, with 21 bases between.

This clonotype has only a few counts. CDR3 protein: CASSSNSGRSSYNEQFF. In DNA, the CDR3 is TGTGCCAGCAGCTCCAATTCGGGGAGGAGCTCCTACAATGAGCAGTTCTTC. V gene TRBV7-3 combines with J gene TRBJ2-1; maybe TRBD2 (6 bases). Germline V lookup: CDR1 SGHTA, CDR2 FQGTGA. The V end lost 4 bases, the J end lost 0 bases, and 16 bases lay between the germline ends. This CDR3 is 17 amino acids long.

This clonotype was seen a few times. This rearrangement joins TRBV12-3 or TRBV12-4 to TRBJ2-1; 8 nucleotides agree with TRBD2. The CDR3 is made up of 16 amino acids. J was trimmed by 1 base and V by 3 bases; bases with no gene match: 5. CDR3 in DNA: TGTGCCAGCAGTTTCGCCAGCGGGAGATCCTACAATGAGCAGTTCTTC. This gives the protein CASSFASGRSYNEQFF.

The chain carries TRBV5-1 and TRBJ2-2, with TRBD1 as a possible D gene (5 bases). CDR1 is SGHRS, CDR2 YFSETQ, per germline. The germline V and J ends were trimmed by 7 bases and 1 base, with 11 bases remaining between them. This CDR3 is built from 14 residues. As DNA, the CDR3 is TGCGCCAGCGAAGCGACAGTGAACACCGGGGAGCTGTTTTTT. Translation gives CASEATVNTGELFF.

In its sample, this clonotype was seen a few times. The J gene is TRBJ2-1, the V gene TRBV7-9, with TRBD2 matching 7 bases. This CDR3 is 16 amino acids long. The V and J ends lost 2 bases and 0 bases, in that order; junction bases with no gene match: 4. Germline V gene sequence: CDR1 SEHNR, CDR2 FQNEAQ (reference sequence). CDR3 DNA: TGTGCCAGCAGCTTAAACAGCGGGAACTCCTACAATGAGCAGTTCTTC. This gives the protein CASSLNSGNSYNEQFF.

V gene TRBV6-5 combines with J gene TRBJ1-5; unclear D gene. This CDR3 region has 15 residues. V gave up 0 bases and J gave up 2 bases, with 8 bases separating them. Germline V gene data show CDR1 as MNHEY and CDR2 as SVGAGI. CDR3 coding DNA: TGTGCCAGCAGTTACTCGACGGGCGGCAATCAGCCCCAGCATTTT. This sequence encodes CASSYSTGGNQPQHF.

The chain recombines TRBV7-2 with TRBJ2-1, with unresolved D. Germline CDR1 SGHTA, CDR2 FQGNSA. V lost 3 bases to trimming and J lost 9 bases, with 15 bases between them. The CDR3 is made up of 14 amino acids. The CDR3 nucleotides read TGTGCCAGCAGCTTCGGGTGGGAAACGGCTGAGCAGTTCTTC. It translates to CASSFGWETAEQFF.

The V and J genes are TRBV5-1 and TRBJ2-1, with TRBD1 identical over 7 bases. The germline V gene has CDR1 SGHRS and CDR2 YFSETQ. This CDR3 has 16 residues. V shed 3 bases, J shed 4 bases, and the junction held 10 bases outside the gene matches. The CDR3 reads CASSSTDRVSYNEQFF. The CDR3 nucleotides read TGCGCCAGCAGCTCCACCGACAGGGTTTCGTACAATGAGCAGTTCTTC.

This clonotype has just a few counts. The rearrangement uses TRBV6-6 and TRBJ1-5; 7 positions match TRBD1. Germline V gene sequence: CDR1 MNHNY, CDR2 SVGAGI (reference sequence). V was pared by 5 bases and J by 3 bases, with 1 base of the junction left unmatched. The CDR3 loop spans 13 amino acids. CDR3 sequence (DNA): TGTGCCAGCAGTGACAGGGTCAATCAGCCCCAGCATTTT. It codes for CASSDRVNQPQHF.

The chain couples TRBV28 to TRBJ2-7, with 10 nucleotides matching TRBD1. CDR1 and CDR2 (germline): MDHEN, SYDVKM. The CDR3 covers 13 residues. V lost 8 bases and J lost 5; bases outside the gene matches: 6. The CDR3 here is CASLDRGLDEQYF. CDR3 nucleotides: TGTGCCAGCCTAGACAGGGGGCTCGACGAGCAGTACTTC.

The chain couples TRBV10-3 to TRBJ1-2; tentatively, D is TRBD1 (6 bases). Trimming stripped 3 bases from V and 6 bases from J, with 8 bases between. The CDR3 contains 12 residues. CDR1 is ENHRY, CDR2 SYGVKD, per germline. CDR3 amino acids: CAISDYRDGYTF. The DNA of the CDR3 is TGTGCCATCAGTGACTACAGGGATGGCTACACCTTC.

This clonotype has just one count. The V and J genes are TRBV9 and TRBJ2-7, with no clear D. Trimming shortened V by 0 bases and J by 0 bases, and 7 bases separated the two germline ends. This CDR3 is built from 14 residues. Germline-derived CDR1 and CDR2 are SGDLS and YYNGEE. CDR3: CASSVATSSYEQYF. The CDR3, as DNA: TGTGCCAGCAGCGTAGCAACGTCCTCCTACGAGCAGTACTTC. The variable domain in full, completed from reference TRBV9 and TRBJ2-7, reads DSGVTQTPKHLITATGQRVTLRCSPRSGDLSVYWYQQSLDQGLQFLIQYYNGEERAKGNILERFSAQQFPDLHSELNLSSLELGDSALYFCASSVATSSYEQYFGPGTRLTVT.

J is TRBJ2-1 and V is TRBV5-1, with 9 bases aligning to TRBD2. This CDR3 spans 18 amino acids. V shed 0 bases, J shed 3 bases, and the junction held 10 bases outside the gene matches. CDR1 is SGHRS, CDR2 YFSETQ, per germline. CDR3 protein: CASSLVPRLAEIYNEQFF. The CDR3 DNA reads TGCGCCAGCAGCTTGGTTCCGCGACTAGCGGAGATCTACAATGAGCAGTTCTTC.

V usage is TRBV21-1 and J usage is TRBJ2-7. TRBV21-1 represents a pseudogene. There are 12 residues in the CDR3. The CDR3 protein is CASTPSSYEQYF. CDR3 bases: TGTGCCAGCACCCCGAGCTCCTACGAGCAGTACTTC.

The chain joins TRBV7-2 to TRBJ1-4; D gene uncertain. The CDR3 totals 15 residues. Germline V lookup: CDR1 SGHTA, CDR2 FQGNSA. V was shortened by 1 base and J by 8 bases, with 14 bases between the two germline ends. This CDR3 is CASSLEGPRLEKLFF. The CDR3 coding sequence is TGTGCCAGCAGCTTAGAAGGGCCCCGGTTGGAAAAACTGTTTTTT.

This sequence joins TRBV4-2 and TRBJ2-7; D might be TRBD2 (6 bases). Between the trimmed V and J ends, which lost 0 bases and 4 bases, there was a span of 16 bases. The V gene's germline CDR1 is LGHNA and CDR2 YNFKEQ. The CDR3 runs 16 residues. CDR3 coding DNA: TGTGCCAGCAGCCAAGATGCTGGGGGACTCCCTTACGAGCAGTACTTC. This translates into CASSQDAGGLPYEQYF.

The V and J genes are TRBV12-3 or TRBV12-4 and TRBJ2-7, with TRBD2 identical over 7 bases. V shed 3 bases, J shed 7 bases, and the junction held 3 bases outside the gene matches. CDR3 length: 12 residues. The CDR3 spells CASSFPLAEQYF. The CDR3 nucleotides read TGTGCCAGCAGTTTCCCACTAGCGGAGCAGTACTTC.

This clonotype was seen a handful of times. V usage is TRBV29-1 and J usage is TRBJ2-3; tentatively, D is TRBD1 or TRBD2 (6 bases each). Trimming stripped 4 bases from V and 5 bases from J, with 13 bases between. The CDR3 is made up of 13 amino acids. CDR1 is SQVTM, CDR2 ANQGSEA, per germline. The CDR3 bases are TGCAGCGTTGGGGGGGCAGTAGGAGATACGCAGTATTTT. Protein: CSVGGAVGDTQYF.

The chain uses TRBV6-1 and TRBJ2-1, with 11 nucleotides matching TRBD2. The CDR3 totals 15 residues. Germline CDR1 and CDR2: MNHNS and SASEGT. Unmatched junction bases numbered 3, after V lost 6 bases and J lost 2 bases. The CDR3 DNA is TGTGCCAGCAGAATAGCGGGAGGGCCCTACAATGAGCAGTTCTTC. Translation: CASRIAGGPYNEQFF.